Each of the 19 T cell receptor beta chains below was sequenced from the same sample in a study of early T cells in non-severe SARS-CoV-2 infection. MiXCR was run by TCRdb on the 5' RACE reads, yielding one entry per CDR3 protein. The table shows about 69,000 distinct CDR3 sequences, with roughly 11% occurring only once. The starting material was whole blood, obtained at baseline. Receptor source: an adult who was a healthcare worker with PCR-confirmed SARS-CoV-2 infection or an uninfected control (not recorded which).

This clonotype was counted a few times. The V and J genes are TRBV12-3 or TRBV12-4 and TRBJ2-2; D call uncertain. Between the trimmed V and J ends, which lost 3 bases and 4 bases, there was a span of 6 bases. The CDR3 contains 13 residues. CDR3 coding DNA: TGTGCCAGCAGTTTTTCGGGCACCGGGGAGCTGTTTTTT. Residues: CASSFSGTGELFF.

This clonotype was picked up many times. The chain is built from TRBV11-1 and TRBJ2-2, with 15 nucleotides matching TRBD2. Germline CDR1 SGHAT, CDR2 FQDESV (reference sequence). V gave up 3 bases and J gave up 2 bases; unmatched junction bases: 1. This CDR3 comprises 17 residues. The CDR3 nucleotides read TGTGCCAGCAGCTTGGGACTAGCGGGGGGCAACACCGGGGAGCTGTTTTTT. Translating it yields CASSLGLAGGNTGELFF.

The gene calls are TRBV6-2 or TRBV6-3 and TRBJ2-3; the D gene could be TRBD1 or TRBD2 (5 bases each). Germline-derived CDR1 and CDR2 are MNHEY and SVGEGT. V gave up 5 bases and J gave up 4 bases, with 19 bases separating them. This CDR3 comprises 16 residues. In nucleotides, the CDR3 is TGTGCCAGCAGTACCGGGACGAACAGGATCTCAGATACGCAGTATTTT. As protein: CASSTGTNRISDTQYF.

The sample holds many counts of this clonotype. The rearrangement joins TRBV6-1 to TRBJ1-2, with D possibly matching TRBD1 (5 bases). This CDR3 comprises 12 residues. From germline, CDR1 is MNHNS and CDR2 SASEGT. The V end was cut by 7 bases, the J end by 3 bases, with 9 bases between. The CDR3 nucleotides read TGTGCCAGCAACAAACAGGACTATGGCTACACCTTC. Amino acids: CASNKQDYGYTF.

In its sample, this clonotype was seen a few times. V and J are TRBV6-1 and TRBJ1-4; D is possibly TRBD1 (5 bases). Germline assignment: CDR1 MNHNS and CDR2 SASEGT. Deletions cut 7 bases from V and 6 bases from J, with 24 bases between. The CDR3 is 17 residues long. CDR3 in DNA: TGTGCCAGCACTTACAGAGCCCAGGGCCATCGGGATGAAAAACTGTTTTTT. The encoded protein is CASTYRAQGHRDEKLFF.

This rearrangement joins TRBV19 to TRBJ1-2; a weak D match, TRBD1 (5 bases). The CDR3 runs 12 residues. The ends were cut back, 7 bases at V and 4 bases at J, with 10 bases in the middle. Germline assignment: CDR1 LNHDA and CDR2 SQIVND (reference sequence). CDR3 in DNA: TGTGCCAGTAACTTGGGGCGCTATGGCTACACCTTC. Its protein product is CASNLGRYGYTF.

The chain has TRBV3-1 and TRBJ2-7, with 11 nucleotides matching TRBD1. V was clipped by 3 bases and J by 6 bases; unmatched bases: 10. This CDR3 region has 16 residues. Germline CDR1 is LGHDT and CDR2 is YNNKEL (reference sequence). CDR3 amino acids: CASSQGPGQGVPEQYF. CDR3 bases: TGTGCCAGCAGCCAGGGACCGGGACAGGGGGTTCCCGAGCAGTACTTC.

CDR3 in DNA: TGTGCCAGCAGTCCGCCCGGGCTCACAGATACGCAGTATTTT. Amino acid sequence: CASSPPGLTDTQYF. The V and J genes are TRBV28 and TRBJ2-3; D not resolved. The germline V and J ends were trimmed by 5 bases and 2 bases, with 11 bases remaining between them. The germline V gene encodes CDR1 MDHEN and CDR2 SYDVKM. This CDR3 spans 14 amino acids.

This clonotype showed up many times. CDR3 DNA: TGTGCCAGCAGCTTGAGAGTGAGCGGGACCGGGGAGCTGTTTTTT. Translated, it gives CASSLRVSGTGELFF. The rearrangement links TRBV11-2 to TRBJ2-2, with a possible D match to TRBD2 (6 bases). Germline CDR1 and CDR2: SGHAT and FQNNGV. This CDR3 spans 15 amino acids. The V and J ends lost 3 bases and 5 bases respectively, with 13 bases between them.

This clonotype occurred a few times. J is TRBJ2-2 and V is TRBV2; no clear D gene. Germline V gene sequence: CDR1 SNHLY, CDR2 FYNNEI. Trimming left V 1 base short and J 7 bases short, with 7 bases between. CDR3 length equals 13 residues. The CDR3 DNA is TGTGCCAGCAGTGAAGACCGTTTCGGGGAGCTGTTTTTT. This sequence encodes CASSEDRFGELFF.

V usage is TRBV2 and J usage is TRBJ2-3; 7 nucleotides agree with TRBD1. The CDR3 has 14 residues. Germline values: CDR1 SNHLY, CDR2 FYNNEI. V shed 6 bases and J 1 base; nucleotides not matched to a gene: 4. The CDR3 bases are TGTGCCAGCAGGGCCGGGACAGGCACAGATACGCAGTATTTT. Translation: CASRAGTGTDTQYF.

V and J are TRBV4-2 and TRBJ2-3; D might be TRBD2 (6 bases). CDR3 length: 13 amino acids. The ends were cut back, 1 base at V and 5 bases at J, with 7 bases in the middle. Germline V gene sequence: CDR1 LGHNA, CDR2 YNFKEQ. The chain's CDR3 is CASSQGGGDTQYF. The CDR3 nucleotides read TGTGCCAGCAGCCAAGGGGGAGGAGATACGCAGTATTTT.

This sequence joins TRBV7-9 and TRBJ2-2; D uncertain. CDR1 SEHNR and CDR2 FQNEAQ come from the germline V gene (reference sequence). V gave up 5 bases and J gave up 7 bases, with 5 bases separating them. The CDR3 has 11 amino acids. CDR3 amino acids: CASSNFGELFF. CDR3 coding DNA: TGTGCCAGCAGCAACTTCGGGGAGCTGTTTTTT.

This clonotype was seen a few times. CDR3 loop: CASSWTSGATGELFF. DNA for the CDR3: TGTGCCAGCAGCTGGACTAGCGGAGCCACCGGGGAGCTGTTTTTT. This chain links TRBV11-3 with TRBJ2-2; 10 bases fit TRBD2. Per germline, CDR1 SGHNT and CDR2 YENEEA. With 4 bases clipped from V and 4 bases from J, the junction kept 3 bases outside the gene matches. The CDR3 loop spans 15 amino acids.

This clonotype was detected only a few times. The CDR3 loop is CASSDSWDTQYF. CDR3 nucleotides: TGTGCCAGCAGTGACTCGTGGGATACGCAGTATTTT. The rearrangement uses TRBV6-4 and TRBJ2-3; D gene ambiguous. The CDR3 has 12 residues. From germline, CDR1 is MRHNA and CDR2 SNTAGT. V lost 0 bases to trimming and J lost 6 bases, with 4 bases between them.

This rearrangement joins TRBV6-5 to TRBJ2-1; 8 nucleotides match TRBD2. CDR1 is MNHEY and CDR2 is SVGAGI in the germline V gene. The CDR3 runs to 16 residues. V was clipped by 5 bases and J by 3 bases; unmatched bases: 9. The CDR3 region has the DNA TGTGCCAGCAGTCCCTCCATCAGCGGGGGCTACAATGAGCAGTTCTTC. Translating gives CASSPSISGGYNEQFF.

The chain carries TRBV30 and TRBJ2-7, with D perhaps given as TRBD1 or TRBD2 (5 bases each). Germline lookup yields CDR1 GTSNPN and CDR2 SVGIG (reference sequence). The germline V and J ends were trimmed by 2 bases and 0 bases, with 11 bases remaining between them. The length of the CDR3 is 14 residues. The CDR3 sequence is CAWSRWGSSYEQYF. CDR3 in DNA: TGTGCCTGGAGTCGTTGGGGGAGCTCCTACGAGCAGTACTTC.

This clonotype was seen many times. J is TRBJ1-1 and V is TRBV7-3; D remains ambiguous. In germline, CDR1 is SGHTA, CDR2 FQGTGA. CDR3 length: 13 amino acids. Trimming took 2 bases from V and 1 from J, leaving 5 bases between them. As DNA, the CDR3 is TGTGCCAGCAGCTTAGACCCGAACACTGAAGCTTTCTTT. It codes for CASSLDPNTEAFF.

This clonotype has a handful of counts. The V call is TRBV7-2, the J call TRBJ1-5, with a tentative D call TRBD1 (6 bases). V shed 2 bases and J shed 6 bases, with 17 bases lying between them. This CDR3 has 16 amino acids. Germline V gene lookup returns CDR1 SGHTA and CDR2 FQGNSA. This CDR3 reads CASSLSVNREGQPQHF. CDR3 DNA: TGTGCCAGCAGCTTATCGGTAAACAGGGAGGGTCAGCCCCAGCATTTT.